This TCR beta chain comes out of a study of tissue T cells after allogeneic stem cell transplantation. Data came from immunoSEQ multiplex PCR; TCRdb stores just in-frame clones and leaves some out. The sample has around 9,100 clones, about 61% seen once; the top ten hold under 20%. Study results and limitations: In patients and mice, blood and spleen missed much of tissue repertoire. Across patients, clones rarely overlapped, yet motif clusters were shared tissue-specifically. TCR repertoires tracked anatomic similarity, regardless of disease or transplant status.

The table lists this clone with a few counts. The target antigen is unknown. The V gene's germline CDR1 is KGHSH and CDR2 LQKENI. Trimming removed 6 bases from V and 1 base from J, with 6 bases in between. The CDR3 has 12 residues. This sample comprised tissue from the jejunum, obtained at autopsy. This TCR came from a female donor over 55 with lung cancer. The genes are TRBV18 and TRBJ1-1; D might be TRBD1 (5 bases). The CDR3 loop is CASSRGNTEAFF. As DNA, the CDR3 is TGTGCCAGCTCGAGGGGGAACACTGAAGCTTTCTTT.